A selection of T cell receptor beta chains follows, all from one sample in a study of T and B cells in COVID-19 patients. A single record per CDR3 protein comes from TCRdb applying MiXCR to the multiplex PCR reads. This table has around 16,000 distinct CDR3 sequences, about a quarter appearing once. Sequenced material: blood. The receptor set was obtained from a human donor who had recovered from COVID-19. The CDR3 runs from the conserved cysteine through the conserved F or W. The D gene is left open where the match is weak. Not all rows give a size; the values are once, few, many and, for expanded clones, a class.

TRBV20-1	few	.	TRBJ2-6	CSASDRNSGANVLTF	TGCAGTGCCTCGGACCGGAACTCTGGGGCCAACGTCCTGACTTTC
TRBV19	few	TRBD1	TRBJ1-1	CATRRSGTGNTEAFF	TGTGCCACCAGAAGGTCCGGGACAGGGAACACTGAAGCTTTCTTT
TRBV6-5	medium-sized	TRBD1	TRBJ2-5	CASSYNGQGLETQYF	TGTGCCAGCAGTTACAACGGACAGGGTTTAGAGACCCAGTACTTC
TRBV5-1	.	TRBD2	TRBJ2-1	CASSFTWGAGGVNEQFF	TGCGCCAGCAGCTTTACGTGGGGAGCGGGGGGGGTCAATGAGCAGTTCTTC
TRBV5-4	few	TRBD1	TRBJ2-1	CASSDKTGNYNEQFF	TGTGCCAGCAGCGATAAGACAGGGAACTACAATGAGCAGTTCTTC
TRBV6-5	medium-sized	.	TRBJ2-1	CASSYAAPYEQFF	TGTGCCAGCAGTTACGCGGCCCCATACGAGCAGTTCTTC
TRBV5-4	.	TRBD2	TRBJ2-1	CASSLISGGASEQFF	TGTGCCAGCAGCTTGATCAGCGGGGGGGCCTCGGAGCAGTTCTTC
TRBV19	medium-sized	.	TRBJ2-2	CASSIDVQGSTGELFF	TGTGCCAGTAGTATAGACGTACAGGGTAGCACCGGGGAGCTGTTTTTT
TRBV19	many	.	TRBJ1-5	CASSPSGNQPQHF	TGTGCCAGTAGTCCCTCGGGGAATCAGCCCCAGCATTTT
TRBV12-3/TRBV12-4	many	TRBD2	TRBJ2-1	CASTTRGLAGGSYNEQFF	TGTGCCAGCACCACACGGGGTCTAGCGGGAGGCTCCTACAATGAGCAGTTCTTC
TRBV10-3	few	TRBD2	TRBJ2-5	CAISETSDSKTQYF	TGTGCCATCAGTGAAACTAGCGATTCGAAGACCCAGTACTTC
TRBV6-5	.	.	TRBJ1-3	CASSEVGKNTIYF	TGTGCCAGCAGTGAAGTCGGGAAGAACACCATATATTTT
TRBV30	.	.	TRBJ1-1	CAWSQGVTEAFF	TGTGCCTGGAGCCAGGGCGTTACTGAAGCTTTCTTT
TRBV7-6	few	.	TRBJ1-4	CASSLGAGPEKLFF	TGTGCCAGCAGCTTAGGGGCAGGGCCTGAAAAACTGTTTTTT
TRBV29-1	medium-sized	TRBD1	TRBJ2-7	CSGGLTGGYEQYF	TGCAGCGGCGGACTTACAGGGGGGTACGAGCAGTACTTC
TRBV29-1	.	.	TRBJ2-7	CSGGALYEQYF	TGCAGCGGGGGGGCCTTATACGAGCAGTACTTC
TRBV12-3/TRBV12-4	.	.	TRBJ1-5	CASSQGLAQPQHF	TGTGCCAGCAGTCAGGGGCTGGCTCAGCCCCAGCATTTT
TRBV7-6	.	.	TRBJ1-1	CASSLGGLTTEAFF	TGTGCCAGCAGCTTAGGGGGTCTCACCACTGAAGCTTTCTTT
TRBV5-6	.	TRBD2	TRBJ2-3	CASSFTRTSSLTDMQYF	TGTGCCAGCAGCTTTACTCGGACTAGCTCCCTCACAGATATGCAGTATTTT
TRBV6-6	.	.	TRBJ1-5	CASSPGIPRDQPQHF	TGTGCCAGCAGCCCCGGGATCCCTCGGGATCAGCCCCAGCATTTT
TRBV5-4	.	TRBD1	TRBJ2-7	CASSPQGRGYEQYF	TGTGCCAGCAGCCCCCAGGGCAGGGGGTACGAGCAGTACTTC
TRBV7-2	.	.	TRBJ1-4	CASSLGSQENEKLFF	TGTGCCAGCAGCTTAGGATCACAGGAAAATGAAAAACTGTTTTTT
TRBV27	few	.	TRBJ2-1	CASRGGTNSYNEQFF	TGTGCCAGCAGAGGCGGGACAAACTCCTACAATGAGCAGTTCTTC
TRBV19	few	.	TRBJ1-1	CASIGGLTEAFF	TGTGCCAGTATCGGTGGCTTGACTGAAGCTTTCTTT
TRBV6-5	many	.	TRBJ1-1	CASSLQGLNTEAFF	TGTGCCAGCAGCTTACAGGGCTTGAACACTGAAGCTTTCTTT
TRBV27	many	.	TRBJ2-4	CASSWGTLRNIQYF	TGTGCCAGCAGTTGGGGGACCCTCAGAAACATTCAGTACTTC
TRBV27	.	.	TRBJ1-6	CASSPFNTSPLHF	TGTGCCAGCAGCCCCTTTAACACTTCACCCCTCCACTTT
TRBV6-1	many	.	TRBJ2-7	CATIPHLTYEQYF	TGTGCCACCATCCCCCACTTAACCTACGAGCAGTACTTC
TRBV19	many	TRBD1	TRBJ1-6	CASSIPLGQGIAYQSSYNSPLHF	TGTGCCAGTAGTATACCCTTAGGACAGGGGATCGCCTACCAAAGCTCCTATAATTCACCCCTCCACTTT
TRBV12-3/TRBV12-4	.	.	TRBJ2-5	CASSLLRSPQETQYF	TGTGCCAGCAGTTTACTGAGGAGTCCCCAAGAGACCCAGTACTTC
TRBV6-2/TRBV6-3	many	TRBD2	TRBJ2-1	CASSSLGLAGVSYNEQFF	TGTGCCAGCAGTTCTCTGGGACTAGCGGGAGTATCCTACAATGAGCAGTTCTTC
TRBV19	medium-sized	TRBD1	TRBJ2-3	CASSIDREGATDTQYF	TGTGCCAGTAGTATAGATCGAGAGGGGGCCACAGATACGCAGTATTTT
TRBV29-1	medium-sized	.	TRBJ1-5	CSAVGTSGDGNQPQHF	TGCAGCGCGGTCGGGACCTCCGGTGATGGCAATCAGCCCCAGCATTTT
TRBV6-1	many	.	TRBJ1-4	CASTQAGNEKLFF	TGTGCCAGCACGCAGGCTGGGAATGAAAAACTGTTTTTT
TRBV11-2	.	.	TRBJ2-7	CASTSHYEQYF	TGTGCCAGCACCTCCCACTACGAGCAGTACTTC
TRBV6-1	.	.	TRBJ2-2	CASSELVLSVGELFF	TGTGCCAGCAGTGAATTAGTTTTATCGGTCGGGGAGCTGTTTTTT
TRBV18	few	.	TRBJ2-2	CASSRRSLNPDTGELFF	TGTGCCAGCTCACGACGGTCACTCAACCCCGACACCGGGGAGCTGTTTTTT
TRBV7-9	once	.	TRBJ2-6	CASSQFGGSGANVLTF	TGTGCCAGCAGCCAATTCGGGGGCTCTGGGGCCAACGTCCTGACTTTC
TRBV6-1	many	.	TRBJ2-1	CAFQRGGMDNEQFF	TGTGCTTTCCAGAGGGGGGGGATGGACAATGAGCAGTTCTTC
TRBV6-5	many	.	TRBJ2-3	CASSPASTDTQYF	TGTGCCAGCAGTCCCGCTAGCACAGATACGCAGTATTTT
TRBV6-5	medium-sized	.	TRBJ2-1	CASKGDENQFF	TGTGCCAGCAAAGGGGATGAGAACCAGTTCTTC
TRBV7-2	.	.	TRBJ1-2	CASTDPLSGYTF	TGTGCCAGCACCGACCCATTGTCTGGCTACACCTTC
TRBV5-1	.	TRBD2	TRBJ2-7	CASSSSGNRNEQYF	TGCGCCAGCAGCTCTAGCGGGAATAGAAACGAGCAGTACTTC
TRBV6-6	.	.	TRBJ2-5	CASSPSEETQYF	TGTGCCAGCAGTCCCAGTGAAGAGACCCAGTACTTC
TRBV7-9	.	.	TRBJ2-2	CASSLLAGKTTGELFF	TGTGCCAGCAGCTTATTAGCAGGGAAAACCACCGGGGAGCTGTTTTTT
TRBV5-1	.	.	TRBJ1-5	CASSFEGNQPQHF	TGCGCCAGCAGCTTTGAGGGGAATCAGCCCCAGCATTTT
TRBV19	medium-sized	TRBD2	TRBJ2-6	CASSTFGFSGGSGANVLTF	TGTGCCAGTAGTACCTTCGGGTTTAGCGGGGGCTCTGGGGCCAACGTCCTGACTTTC
TRBV28	.	.	TRBJ2-7	CASWRQGGEQYF	TGTGCCAGCTGGCGACAAGGGGGCGAGCAGTACTTC
TRBV6-5	many	TRBD1	TRBJ2-5	CASRPRKGQAQETQYF	TGTGCCAGCAGGCCACGTAAGGGACAGGCCCAAGAGACCCAGTACTTC
TRBV6-5	.	.	TRBJ1-6	CASSRTVFNSPLHF	TGTGCCAGCAGCAGGACAGTCTTCAATTCACCCCTCCACTTT
TRBV7-9	.	.	TRBJ2-5	CASSLQYF	TGTGCCAGCAGCTTACAGTACTTC
TRBV7-9	few	.	TRBJ2-3	CASTLPRISTDTQYF	TGTGCCAGCACCCTACCCCGTATTAGCACAGATACGCAGTATTTT
TRBV7-3	many	.	TRBJ2-2	CASSLFGRLEPSLTGELFF	TGTGCCAGCAGCTTATTCGGCAGACTTGAACCGTCCCTCACCGGGGAGCTGTTTTTT
TRBV5-6	few	.	TRBJ2-2	CASSWLVGAARGELFF	TGTGCCAGCAGCTGGCTCGTCGGGGCCGCTCGGGGGGAGCTGTTTTTT
TRBV5-5	.	.	TRBJ1-5	CASSFGGRYSNQPQHF	TGTGCCAGCAGTTTTGGGGGACGGTATAGCAATCAGCCCCAGCATTTT
TRBV30	.	.	TRBJ1-2	CAWNTRGSYGYTF	TGTGCCTGGAATACCAGGGGCAGCTATGGCTACACCTTC
TRBV6-5	.	TRBD1	TRBJ1-6	CASSYSSNRGSPLHF	TGTGCCAGCAGTTACTCGAGCAACAGGGGTTCACCCCTCCACTTT
TRBV20-1	few	TRBD2	TRBJ2-3	CSPRTSGSGTDTQYF	TGCAGTCCCCGGACTAGCGGGAGTGGTACAGATACGCAGTATTTT